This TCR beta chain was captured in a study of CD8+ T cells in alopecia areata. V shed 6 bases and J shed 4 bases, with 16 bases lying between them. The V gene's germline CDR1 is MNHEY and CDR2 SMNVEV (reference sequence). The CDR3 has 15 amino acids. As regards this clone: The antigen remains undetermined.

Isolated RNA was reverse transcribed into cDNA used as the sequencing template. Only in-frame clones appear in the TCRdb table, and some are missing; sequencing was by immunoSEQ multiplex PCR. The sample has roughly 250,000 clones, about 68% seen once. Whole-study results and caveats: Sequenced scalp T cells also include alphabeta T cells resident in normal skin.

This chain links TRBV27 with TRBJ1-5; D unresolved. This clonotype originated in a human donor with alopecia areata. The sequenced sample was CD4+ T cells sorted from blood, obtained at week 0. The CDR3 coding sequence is TGTGCCAGCAGCCACGGTTTAATCGGTAATCAGCCCCAGCATTTT. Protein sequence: CASSHGLIGNQPQHF.